The T cell receptor beta chain described here comes from a study of T cell repertoires in cytomegalovirus infection (dated by TCRdb to the late 2010s). Study-wide context: Recently identified HLA-C-restricted CMV epitopes, whose presentation resists viral immunomodulation, were targeted by peptide stimulations together with well-studied HLA-B-restricted epitopes. Donor HLA type was relevant to the analysis, because carriage of CMV infection together with the matching HLA type was indicated by public TCR beta signatures. Overall study outcomes, separate from this receptor: The ex vivo response was dominated by HLA-C-restricted CMV-specific TCR beta clonotypes, which also provided the single most frequent clonotype in two of eight donors. Cumulative frequency of public TCR beta family members discriminated carriers of CMV infection plus the relevant HLA type in this cohort and an independent approximately 370-donor cohort.

Reads for this sample came from an Illumina HiSeq 1500. The public sequencing data were trimmed at Q25 with fastp and processed into clonotypes with MiXCR by TCRdb, which kept only in-frame beta chains. Under each unique CDR3 protein, matching rows form one entry showing the most common genes and DNA. The sample table records 830,000 or so distinct CDR3 sequences; 32% of these occur just once. Around 12% of the sample goes to the ten largest clones. According to the study, the label for this sample's treatment or condition signals: in vitro stimulation with specific CMV peptide epitopes to enrich CMV-specific T cells. The V end loses 0 bases and the J end loses 3 bases, and a stretch of 8 bases separates them. CDR1 and CDR2, looked up from the germline V gene, are LGHNA and YNFKEQ. Its CDR3 holds 14 amino acids, cysteine through phenylalanine. Only the CDR3 portion is preserved as DNA: 42 bases, with reading frame beginning at the first base.

Comments on this clonotype: Its antigen is unknown. No base-level quality is on record; no much larger clone is a single base apart.

Recombination joined TRBV4-2 with TRBJ2-5; the D segment cannot be called with confidence. The sequenced sample was cultured CD8+ T cells from PBMCs, obtained from culture after CMV antigen stimulation. The source of this sequence is a human donor in good health (CMV status not recorded). Some clones in this sample may be carry-over from other donors' samples. The DNA reads as follows: TGTGCCAGCAGCCAAGACAGGTTCGAAGAGACCCAGTACTTC. This codes for CASSQDRFEETQYF.